This entry features one T cell receptor (beta chain) sequence. One end of the junction is discordant with germline, which a read error may explain. The data were taken from a study of blood T cells in healthy people across ages. Study as a whole: About one barcoded beta molecule per two T cells was captured by template switching.

Per-sample yields of isolated PBMCs were at least 6 million. The use of a sample-barcoded 5' primer and a J-beta primer mix characterized a second PCR of about 6 to 12 cycles. Tags on each cDNA molecule came from a template-switch adaptor with 12 random nucleotides. From the 5' RACE reads, TCRdb called clonotypes with MiXCR, one entry per CDR3 protein. This sample carries roughly 800,000 distinct CDR3 sequences, 40% to 65% of them seen once, and the ten largest clones take 41%. This CDR3 is built from 11 residues. Germline values: CDR1 SGHVS, CDR2 FQNEAQ. The TCR comes from an elderly man in good health. The rearrangement uses TRBV7-8 and TRBJ2-3; D unresolved. The material sequenced was blood. CDR3 loop: CACSLLDTQYF. The CDR3 nucleotides are TGTGCCTGCAGCTTACTGGATACGCAGTATTTT.